These 14 T cell receptor beta chains were all obtained from the same sample, sequenced in a study of Graves' ophthalmopathy and Graves' hyperthyroidism. Amplification of TCR beta CDR3 regions used RNA transcripts. An opening RT-PCR round employed HTBI primers and preceded a second-round multiplex PCR. TCRdb itself ran the multiplex PCR reads through MiXCR, one entry per CDR3 protein. The sample shows 740,000 or so distinct CDR3 sequences, around 40% of them seen only once. Input material: peripheral blood. These receptors all stem from an adult man with Graves' ophthalmopathy.

J is TRBJ1-5 and V is TRBV20-1; 11 bases are a match to TRBD1. Germline CDR1 DFQATT, CDR2 SNEGSKA (reference sequence). J was trimmed by 9 bases and V by 1 base; bases with no gene match: 2. The CDR3 runs to 13 residues. Here the CDR3 reads CSARGTGGSPQHF. Here the CDR3 DNA reads TGCAGTGCTAGAGGGACAGGGGGCTCGCCCCAGCATTTT.

This clonotype was found many times. V usage is TRBV7-9 and J usage is TRBJ1-1; TRBD1 might be the D (6 bases). This CDR3 spans 14 amino acids. Trimming took off 5 bases at V and 1 base at J, with 11 bases between the two ends. The germline V gene has CDR1 SEHNR and CDR2 FQNEAQ (reference sequence). The CDR3, as DNA: TGTGCCAGCAGCCCGATGGGACAGAACACTGAAGCTTTCTTT. Encoded protein: CASSPMGQNTEAFF. Looking up the rest from reference TRBV7-9 and TRBJ1-1 gives the full variable domain: DTGVSQNPRHKITKRGQNVTFRCDPISEHNRLYWYRQTLGQGPEFLTYFQNEAQLEKSRLLSDRFSAERPKGSFSTLEIQRTEQGDSAMYLCASSPMGQNTEAFFGQGTRLTVV.

This chain links TRBV10-3 with TRBJ2-5; 16 bases are shared with TRBD2. Unmatched junction bases numbered 13, after V lost 10 bases and J lost 5 bases. The CDR3 length is 17 residues. Germline V gene lookup returns CDR1 ENHRY and CDR2 SYGVKD. The CDR3 nucleotides are TGTGCCAGCAGGGGCGGGACTAGCGGGAGGGCCGGGGAGACCCAGTACTTC. Its translation is CASRGGTSGRAGETQYF.

This sequence joins TRBV19 and TRBJ1-6, with D possibly being TRBD1 (6 bases). CDR1 LNHDA and CDR2 SQIVND come from the germline V gene (reference sequence). The CDR3 is 13 residues long. V lost 10 bases and J lost 5, with 12 bases in between. CDR3 in amino acids: CATRTEDNSPLHF. For the CDR3, the DNA is TGTGCCACCCGGACAGAAGATAATTCACCCCTCCACTTT.

To note about this clonotype: An end of the junction differs from the germline gene, which may be a read error. The chain uses TRBV7-9 and TRBJ2-5; 15 bases align to TRBD2. CDR1 and CDR2 (germline): SEHNR, FQNEAQ (reference sequence). This CDR3 has 18 residues. The CDR3 sequence: CASSQRGTSGGPQETQYF. CDR3 bases: TGCGCCAGCAGCCAAAGGGGGACTAGCGGGGGGCCCCAAGAGACCCAGTACTTC.

This clonotype was detected many times. V is TRBV7-9 and J is TRBJ2-5; no clear D gene. The CDR3 consists of 11 residues. The ends were cut back, 7 bases at V and 0 bases at J, with 3 bases in the middle. Germline V gene data show CDR1 as SEHNR and CDR2 as FQNEAQ (reference sequence). The CDR3 bases are TGTGCCAGCACAGACCAAGAGACCCAGTACTTC. The encoded protein is CASTDQETQYF.

The chain links TRBV19 to TRBJ1-1, with 7 bases matching TRBD1. Germline assignment: CDR1 LNHDA and CDR2 SQIVND (reference sequence). The junction had 11 bases not matched to a gene; V was cut back by 8 bases and J by 5 bases. CDR3 length: 14 amino acids. The chain's CDR3 is CASGTAAGRTEAFF. CDR3 sequence (DNA): TGTGCCAGTGGGACAGCCGCCGGGCGGACTGAAGCTTTCTTT.

The chain uses TRBV25-1 and TRBJ2-3; 13 bases fit TRBD2. The CDR3 has 14 amino acids. V gave up 5 bases and J gave up 6 bases; unmatched junction bases: 2. Germline V gene lookup returns CDR1 MGHDK and CDR2 SYGVNS. In DNA form, the CDR3 reads TGTGCCAGCAGTTCGACTAGCGGGAGGGATACGCAGTATTTT. Translated, it gives CASSSTSGRDTQYF.

Only a few counts were recorded for this clonotype. V is TRBV9 and J is TRBJ2-2; D assignment may be TRBD1 or TRBD2 (5 bases each). Trimming removed 4 bases at V and 1 base at J, with 14 bases between. Germline lookup yields CDR1 SGDLS and CDR2 YYNGEE. The CDR3 totals 16 residues. For the CDR3, the DNA is TGTGCCAGCAGCCAGGGCCGGGGCGTGAACACCGGGGAGCTGTTTTTT. Translated: CASSQGRGVNTGELFF.

The chain is built from TRBV3-1 and TRBJ1-1; possibly TRBD1 for D (6 bases). The CDR3 runs 14 residues. V lost 3 bases to trimming and J lost 9 bases, with 17 bases between them. Germline V gene sequence: CDR1 LGHDT, CDR2 YNNKEL (reference sequence). The CDR3, as DNA: TGTGCCAGCAGCCATATCCCTGGGGGGGACAAAGCTTTCTTT. Its protein is CASSHIPGGDKAFF.

The CDR3 sequence is CSASEAGNPYEQYF. Here the CDR3 DNA reads TGCAGTGCTAGTGAGGCTGGGAACCCCTACGAGCAGTACTTC. The chain recombines TRBV20-1 with TRBJ2-7; D not resolved. Germline V gene lookup returns CDR1 DFQATT and CDR2 SNEGSKA (reference sequence). The CDR3 is 14 residues long. Trimming took off 3 bases at V and 2 bases at J, with 14 bases between the two ends.

The chain links TRBV20-1 to TRBJ2-7; TRBD1 might be the D (5 bases). Per germline, CDR1 DFQATT and CDR2 SNEGSKA (reference sequence). V was trimmed by 5 bases and J by 0 bases, leaving 11 bases between them. The CDR3 runs 13 residues. The CDR3 loop is CSAPTVSSYEQYF. The CDR3 DNA sequence: TGCAGTGCTCCGACAGTCTCCTCCTACGAGCAGTACTTC.

The chain combines TRBV10-3 with TRBJ2-5; no definite D call. The germline V and J ends were trimmed by 4 bases and 3 bases, with 9 bases remaining between them. Per the germline V gene, CDR1 is ENHRY and CDR2 is SYGVKD. The CDR3 covers 13 residues. CDR3 loop: CAISARPEETQYF. The DNA of the CDR3 is TGTGCCATCAGTGCTAGACCAGAAGAGACCCAGTACTTC.

The V call is TRBV2, the J call TRBJ1-3, with 9 bases aligning to TRBD1. In germline, CDR1 is SNHLY, CDR2 FYNNEI. The CDR3 is made up of 15 amino acids. V lost 5 bases to trimming and J lost 5 bases; unmatched junction nucleotides: 7. In nucleotides, the CDR3 is TGTGCCAGCAGTATGGCCGGGACAGGGAGAAACACCATATATTTT. It codes for CASSMAGTGRNTIYF.